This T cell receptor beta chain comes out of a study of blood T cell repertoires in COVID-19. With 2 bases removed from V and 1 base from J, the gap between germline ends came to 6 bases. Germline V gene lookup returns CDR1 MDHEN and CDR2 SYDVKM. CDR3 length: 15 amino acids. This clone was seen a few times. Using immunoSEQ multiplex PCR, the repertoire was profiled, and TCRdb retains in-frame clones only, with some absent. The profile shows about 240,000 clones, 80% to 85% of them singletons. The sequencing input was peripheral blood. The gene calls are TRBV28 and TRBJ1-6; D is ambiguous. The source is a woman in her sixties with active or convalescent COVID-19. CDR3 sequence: CASSLGGSYNSPLHF. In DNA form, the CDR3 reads TGTGCCAGCAGTTTAGGAGGATCCTATAATTCACCCCTCCACTTT.